This entry lists 31 T cell receptor beta chains sequenced from one sample in a study of T cells in Graves' hyperthyroidism and ophthalmopathy. What was amplified from RNA transcripts were TCR beta CDR3 regions. RT-PCR in the first round (using the HTBI primer set) targeted the TCR CDR3. TCRdb fed the multiplex PCR reads into MiXCR, producing one record per CDR3 protein. Among some 400,000 distinct CDR3 sequences listed, approximately 13% were seen once. Material: blood. The receptors here all came from a man aged 30 to 39 with Graves' hyperthyroidism that later progressed to Graves' ophthalmopathy.

This clonotype showed up just a few times. The genes are TRBV4-1 and TRBJ1-2; a possible D gene is TRBD1 (6 bases). V dropped 0 bases and J dropped 2 bases, with 13 bases sitting between them. Looked up from germline, CDR1 is MGHRA and CDR2 is YSYEKL. The CDR3 totals 16 residues. The DNA of the CDR3 is TGCGCCAGCAGCCAAGAAGAGGGGGGTCCGAACTATGGCTACACCTTC. Its protein is CASSQEEGGPNYGYTF.

In its sample, this clonotype was seen many times. The gene calls are TRBV3-1 and TRBJ1-1; D is perhaps TRBD1 (5 bases). This CDR3 has 13 residues. From germline, CDR1 is LGHDT and CDR2 YNNKEL (reference sequence). V lost 0 bases and J lost 4, with 6 bases in between. The CDR3 spells CASSQEGRTEAFF. CDR3 sequence (DNA): TGTGCCAGCAGCCAAGAGGGACGCACTGAAGCTTTCTTT.

Comment on this clonotype: This may arise from a read error, as a much more abundant clone is one base away. The chain carries TRBV5-1 and TRBJ1-1; 7 bases line up with TRBD1. The junction had 9 bases not matched to a gene; V was cut back by 4 bases and J by 0 bases. CDR1 SGHRS and CDR2 YFSETQ come from the germline V gene. This CDR3 spans 16 amino acids. In DNA form, the CDR3 reads TGCGCCAGCAGCCAAGGAACAGGGGCGCTGAACACTGAAGCTTTCTTT. Protein: CASSQGTGALNTEAFF.

In this sample, this clonotype turned up a few times. V is TRBV6-6 and J is TRBJ1-5, with no clear D. The germline V gene has CDR1 MNHNY and CDR2 SVGAGI (reference sequence). V dropped 0 bases and J dropped 6 bases, with 9 bases sitting between them. There are 14 residues in the CDR3. The CDR3 DNA is TGTGCCAGCAGTTACTCGATTCGGGTTCAGCCCCAGCATTTT. Encoded protein: CASSYSIRVQPQHF.

This clonotype was detected many times. CDR3 region: CSARDPTPETQYF. The CDR3 DNA sequence: TGCAGTGCTAGAGATCCGACCCCCGAGACCCAGTACTTC. The V call is TRBV20-1, the J call TRBJ2-5; D gene ambiguous. The CDR3 totals 13 residues. V was trimmed by 0 bases and J by 5 bases, leaving 10 bases between them. The germline V gene encodes CDR1 DFQATT and CDR2 SNEGSKA (reference sequence).

This clonotype was recorded at least ten times. J is TRBJ1-5 and V is TRBV12-3 or TRBV12-4; 8 bases are a match to TRBD1. The CDR3 covers 15 residues. The V segment lost 1 base and the J segment 7 bases; nucleotides outside the gene matches: 6. The DNA for the CDR3 is TGTGCCAGCAGTTTAGATAGGACAGGGAGACAGCCCCAGCATTTT. Its translation: CASSLDRTGRQPQHF.

This clonotype was seen more than once but under ten times. One base away lies a much larger clone, so this may be a sequencing read error. V and J are TRBV27 and TRBJ1-5; D is unclear. The germline CDR1 and CDR2 sequences are MNHEY and SMNVEV (reference sequence). V was trimmed by 2 bases and J by 5 bases, leaving 7 bases between them. The CDR3 spans 13 residues. The CDR3 DNA is TGTGCCAGCAGTTTAGTGTGGGATCAGCCCCAGCATTTT. As protein: CASSLVWDQPQHF.

This clonotype was picked up a small number of times. The chain links TRBV30 to TRBJ2-7, with D perhaps given as TRBD1 or TRBD2 (5 bases each). V dropped 0 bases and J dropped 5 bases, with 8 bases sitting between them. Germline CDR1 is GTSNPN and CDR2 is SVGIG (reference sequence). The CDR3 runs 12 residues. In DNA, the CDR3 is TGTGCCTGGAGTGTAGTGGGACACGAGCAGTACTTC. It yields the protein CAWSVVGHEQYF.

As to this clonotype: Just one base apart from a much larger clone, this may be a read error. The CDR3 reads CAGSTNGGTGTEQFF. DNA of the CDR3: TGTGCCGGCAGTACGAATGGGGGCACAGGCACTGAGCAGTTCTTC. The chain employs TRBV6-1 and TRBJ2-1, with a possible D match to TRBD1 (6 bases). This CDR3 has 15 amino acids. Germline CDR1 is MNHNS and CDR2 is SASEGT.

The rearrangement links TRBV19 to TRBJ1-5; possibly TRBD1 for D (5 bases). The V and J ends lost 3 bases and 2 bases respectively, with 11 bases between them. This CDR3 comprises 15 residues. Looked up from germline, CDR1 is LNHDA and CDR2 is SQIVND (reference sequence). The CDR3 loop is CASSMGGGGNQPQHF. In nucleotides, the CDR3 is TGTGCCAGTAGTATGGGGGGAGGAGGCAATCAGCCCCAGCATTTT. Variable domain in full (rest from reference TRBV19 and TRBJ1-5): DGGITQSPKYLFRKEGQNVTLSCEQNLNHDAMYWYRQDPGQGLRLIYYSQIVNDFQKGDIAEGYSVSREKKESFPLTVTSAQKNPTAFYLCASSMGGGGNQPQHFGDGTRLSIL.

The table lists this clonotype with many counts. The CDR3 region has the DNA TGTGCCAGCAGCCCGGAACTAGGTCGCCCCCAGGATACGCAGTATTTT. It encodes CASSPELGRPQDTQYF. The chain joins TRBV28 to TRBJ2-3; tentatively, D is TRBD2 (5 bases). The CDR3 covers 16 residues. The germline V and J ends were trimmed by 6 bases and 6 bases, with 22 bases remaining between them. Per the germline V gene, CDR1 is MDHEN and CDR2 is SYDVKM.

This rearrangement joins TRBV25-1 to TRBJ2-1, with TRBD2 matching over 14 bases. Germline V gene lookup returns CDR1 MGHDK and CDR2 SYGVNS. CDR3 length equals 18 residues. V shed 2 bases, J shed 8 bases, and the junction held 11 bases outside the gene matches. CDR3 region: CASSEAPTTSGGADEQFF. CDR3 coding DNA: TGTGCCAGCAGTGAAGCCCCGACGACTAGCGGGGGGGCCGATGAGCAGTTCTTC.

This clonotype was counted many times. V usage is TRBV6-6 and J usage is TRBJ2-5; the match to TRBD2 covers 11 bases. The junction had 6 bases not matched to a gene; V was cut back by 2 bases and J by 4 bases. In germline, CDR1 is MNHNY, CDR2 SVGAGI (reference sequence). This CDR3 contains 16 residues. The DNA for the CDR3 is TGTGCCAGCAGTTACGTTAGCGGGGGGGCCTTAGAGACCCAGTACTTC. It specifies CASSYVSGGALETQYF.

The chain carries TRBV19 and TRBJ1-2; weak D call: TRBD1 (6 bases). Trimming pared 3 bases from V and 8 bases from J, leaving 19 bases between. The CDR3 spans 15 residues. Germline V lookup: CDR1 LNHDA, CDR2 SQIVND (reference sequence). CDR3 coding DNA: TGTGCCAGTAGTATGAGTGGGCAGGGGCCGCGGGGCTACACCTTC. It encodes CASSMSGQGPRGYTF.

This clonotype was counted at least ten times. The rearrangement joins TRBV2 to TRBJ2-2; D uncertain. Trimming took 6 bases from V and 6 from J, leaving 11 bases between them. The germline gives CDR1 SNHLY, CDR2 FYNNEI. The CDR3 loop spans 13 amino acids. The CDR3 sequence is CASRGDTAGELFF. The CDR3 DNA reads TGTGCCAGCAGGGGTGACACGGCCGGGGAGCTGTTTTTT. The complete variable domain, with remaining parts taken from reference TRBV2 and TRBJ2-2, reads EPEVTQTPSHQVTQMGQEVILRCVPISNHLYFYWYRQILGQKVEFLVSFYNNEISEKSEIFDDQFSVERPDGSNFTLKIRSTKLEDSAMYFCASRGDTAGELFFGEGSRLTVL.

This clonotype was observed many times. The chain recombines TRBV7-2 with TRBJ2-6; D gene uncertain. Germline V gene data show CDR1 as SGHTA and CDR2 as FQGNSA. The CDR3 spans 13 residues. V lost 7 bases, J lost 0 bases, and 4 bases lay in between. Written as DNA, the CDR3 is TGTGCCAGCAAGTTCTCTGGGGCCAACGTCCTGACTTTC. This sequence encodes CASKFSGANVLTF.

The V and J genes are TRBV28 and TRBJ2-7; TRBD2 matches 12 bases. The junction had 4 bases not matched to a gene; V was cut back by 9 bases and J by 4 bases. CDR1 and CDR2 (germline): MDHEN, SYDVKM. The CDR3 covers 13 residues. DNA of the CDR3: TGTGCCAGTCTAGCGGGGGGGCGATACGAGCAGTACTTC. Protein product: CASLAGGRYEQYF.

This clonotype was detected ten times or more. J is TRBJ1-1 and V is TRBV18, with TRBD1 identical over 8 bases. CDR3 length equals 15 residues. Germline V gives CDR1 KGHSH, CDR2 LQKENI. The trim removed 4 bases at V and 5 bases at J, leaving 9 bases unmatched. The CDR3 region has the DNA TGTGCCAGCTCACGGACTCAGGGGGCTGGAACTGAAGCTTTCTTT. This gives the protein CASSRTQGAGTEAFF.

This clonotype has a handful of counts. This sequence joins TRBV4-1 and TRBJ2-3, with D possibly TRBD2 on 5 matching bases. The CDR3 totals 15 residues. The germline V gene encodes CDR1 MGHRA and CDR2 YSYEKL. Trimming removed 4 bases from V and 1 base from J, with 12 bases in between. The CDR3 coding sequence is TGCGCCAGCAGCCCTCCGGAGGAGGGCACAGATACGCAGTATTTT. Translation gives CASSPPEEGTDTQYF.

The CDR3 bases are TGCAGCGTTGAAGGACAGCCTAAGGGGCAGTTCTTC. This gives the protein CSVEGQPKGQFF. The chain recombines TRBV29-1 with TRBJ2-1; perhaps TRBD1 as D (5 bases). The CDR3 loop spans 12 amino acids. The V end was cut by 1 base, the J end by 12 bases, with 13 bases between. Germline loops: CDR1 SQVTM, CDR2 ANQGSEA.

This clonotype showed up many times. This chain links TRBV7-9 with TRBJ2-7, with TRBD1 as a possible D gene (6 bases). The CDR3 totals 14 residues. Trimming cost V 1 base and J 5 bases, with 12 bases left between them. The germline CDR1 and CDR2 sequences are SEHNR and FQNEAQ (reference sequence). This CDR3 is CASSLVIRGHEQYF. The CDR3 DNA reads as TGTGCCAGCAGCTTAGTCATCAGGGGACACGAGCAGTACTTC.

This clonotype showed up many times. The rearrangement uses TRBV3-1 and TRBJ1-1; 7 bases are a match to TRBD1. CDR1 and CDR2 from the germline V gene are LGHDT and YNNKEL (reference sequence). The CDR3 loop spans 14 amino acids. J lost 6 bases, V lost 5 bases, and 9 bases had no gene match. Here the CDR3 reads CASSNRGSQAEAFF. In DNA, the CDR3 is TGTGCCAGCAGCAACAGGGGTTCTCAGGCTGAAGCTTTCTTT.

This clonotype has more than one count but fewer than ten. The V gene is TRBV20-1, the J gene TRBJ2-1; TRBD2 matches at 9 bases. V was pared by 6 bases and J by 4 bases, with 10 bases of the junction left unmatched. The germline gives CDR1 DFQATT, CDR2 SNEGSKA (reference sequence). The CDR3 totals 15 residues. As DNA, the CDR3 is TGCAGTGCAGAGCGCGGGACTAGCTCTTACAATGAGCAGTTCTTC. This gives the protein CSAERGTSSYNEQFF.

This clonotype showed up many times. The V gene is TRBV12-3 or TRBV12-4, the J gene TRBJ2-3; D is possibly TRBD1 (5 bases). The CDR3 has 16 amino acids. Between the trimmed V and J ends, which lost 2 bases and 2 bases, there was a span of 14 bases. CDR3 bases: TGTGCCAGCAGTTTACGTAAAGCCAGGGACACAGATACGCAGTATTTT. Amino acid sequence: CASSLRKARDTDTQYF.

This clonotype was counted many times. The V gene is TRBV20-1, the J gene TRBJ2-7; D gene uncertain. CDR3 length equals 14 residues. Germline CDR1 and CDR2: DFQATT and SNEGSKA (reference sequence). V was shortened by 2 bases and J by 3 bases, with 14 bases between the two germline ends. The CDR3 region is CSARRGASNYEQYF. For the CDR3, the DNA is TGCAGTGCTAGACGTGGAGCAAGTAACTACGAGCAGTACTTC.

This clonotype has ten or more counts. The V and J genes are TRBV20-1 and TRBJ2-3; weak D call: TRBD2 (6 bases). Between the trimmed V and J ends, which lost 6 bases and 1 base, there was a span of 11 bases. Germline V gene lookup returns CDR1 DFQATT and CDR2 SNEGSKA (reference sequence). CDR3 length: 13 amino acids. CDR3 nucleotide sequence: TGCAGTGCCGATGTAGCGGGCACAGATACGCAGTATTTT. This sequence encodes CSADVAGTDTQYF.

Here the CDR3 reads CASSLVRGAGYNEQFF. As DNA, the CDR3 is TGTGCCAGCAGCTTAGTACGAGGGGCTGGGTACAATGAGCAGTTCTTC. The chain recombines TRBV7-2 with TRBJ2-1; D is perhaps TRBD1 or TRBD2 (5 bases each). The CDR3 length is 16 residues. V was shortened by 1 base and J by 4 bases, with 14 bases between the two germline ends. Germline loops: CDR1 SGHTA, CDR2 FQGNSA. The full variable domain, its missing parts supplied by reference TRBV7-2 and TRBJ2-1, is GAGVSQSPSNKVTEKGKDVELRCDPISGHTALYWYRQSLGQGLEFLIYFQGNSAPDKSGLPSDRFSAERTGGSVSTLTIQRTQQEDSAVYLCASSLVRGAGYNEQFFGPGTRLTVL.

This clonotype was counted at least ten times. J is TRBJ1-1 and V is TRBV6-1, with TRBD1 matching 10 bases. The ends lost 5 bases at V and 3 bases at J; junction bases unmatched: 9. The germline CDR1 and CDR2 sequences are MNHNS and SASEGT. The CDR3 runs to 16 residues. CDR3 nucleotide sequence: TGTGCCAGCAGTCCAAAGGGGGACAGGGGATACACTGAAGCTTTCTTT. Its translation: CASSPKGDRGYTEAFF.

This clonotype was found many times. V is TRBV11-2 and J is TRBJ2-2; 8 bases fit TRBD2. V was clipped by 1 base and J by 6 bases; unmatched bases: 10. This CDR3 has 17 residues. CDR1 and CDR2 from the germline V gene are SGHAT and FQNNGV. CDR3 in amino acids: CASSLGTRGASSGELFF. For the CDR3, the DNA is TGTGCCAGCAGCTTAGGAACGCGGGGGGCAAGTTCCGGGGAGCTGTTTTTT. The variable domain in full, with the rest retrieved from reference TRBV11-2 and TRBJ2-2, is EAGVAQSPRYKIIEKRQSVAFWCNPISGHATLYWYQQILGQGPKLLIQFQNNGVVDDSQLPKDRFSAERLKGVDSTLKIQPAKLEDSAVYLCASSLGTRGASSGELFFGEGSRLTVL.

In its sample, this clonotype was seen many times. The chain employs TRBV9 and TRBJ1-1; tentatively, D is TRBD1 (6 bases). The V end was cut by 3 bases, the J end by 3 bases, with 9 bases between. CDR3 length: 13 amino acids. Germline loops: CDR1 SGDLS, CDR2 YYNGEE. CDR3 sequence (DNA): TGTGCCAGCAGCGCCCACAGGGACACTGAAGCTTTCTTT. It is translated as CASSAHRDTEAFF.

V and J are TRBV20-1 and TRBJ2-4, with unresolved D. CDR3 length equals 12 residues. CDR1 is DFQATT and CDR2 is SNEGSKA in the germline V gene (reference sequence). Trimming shortened V by 3 bases and J by 5 bases, and 8 bases separated the two germline ends. Here the CDR3 reads CSARQRQNIQYF. In nucleotides, the CDR3 is TGCAGTGCTAGGCAGCGACAAAACATTCAGTACTTC.